The rows below give T cell receptor beta chains drawn from one sample of a study of CD8 T cells in Susac syndrome. MiXCR, run by TCRdb on the immunoSEQ multiplex PCR reads, gives a single entry per CDR3 protein. The sample contains 200,000 to 250,000 distinct CDR3 sequences, around 96% of which appear only once. Input material: CD4+ T cells from PBMCs. These receptors were collected from a human donor with multiple sclerosis. Both conserved end residues are part of each CDR3. The order of the fields is J gene, V gene, D gene, clone size, CDR3 DNA, CDR3 protein. The D gene is left open where the match is weak. The size entry is marked missing in some rows and otherwise reads once, few, many or a size class.

TRBJ2-5,TRBV5-4,.,once,TGTGCCAGCAGCGGTTGGGGGCGCCGGGAGACCCAGTACTTC,CASSGWGRRETQYF
TRBJ1-2,TRBV9,.,.,TGTGCCAGCAGCCCCTCTCGACACTTGTATGGCTACACCTTC,CASSPSRHLYGYTF
TRBJ1-2,TRBV13,.,.,TGTGCCAGCAGCGCTCGCCCCACGGCAGGACAGAGCTATGGCTACACCTTC,CASSARPTAGQSYGYTF
TRBJ2-3,TRBV7-2,.,.,TGTGCCAGCAGCTTAGAGGCTAGCGTAAACTGTTATTTT,CASSLEASVNCYF
TRBJ1-6,TRBV2,TRBD1,.,TGTGCCAGCAGGCAGGGACAGGGGCACAATTCACCCCTCCACTTT,CASRQGQGHNSPLHF
TRBJ1-1,TRBV7-3,TRBD1,.,TGTGCCAGCAGCTTAATTGGGACAGGGATTGACACTGAAGCTTTCTTT,CASSLIGTGIDTEAFF
TRBJ1-1,TRBV30,.,.,TGTGCCTGGAGTCTGGGGGGGCCTGAAGCTTTCTTT,CAWSLGGPEAFF
TRBJ2-7,TRBV12-3/TRBV12-4,.,.,TGTGCCTCCCAAGAGGCTCCGGACGAGCAGTACTTC,CASQEAPDEQYF
TRBJ2-1,TRBV12-3/TRBV12-4,.,once,TGTGCCAGCAGTTTTCAGGGTACGGGCTATGAGCAGTTCTTC,CASSFQGTGYEQFF
TRBJ1-2,TRBV25-1,TRBD1,.,TGTGCCAGCATCGGGACAGGGAATTATGGCTACACCTTC,CASIGTGNYGYTF
TRBJ2-1,TRBV3-1,.,.,TGTGCCAGCAGCCAAGACACAGGAGGGGATGAGCAGTTCTTC,CASSQDTGGDEQFF
TRBJ2-1,TRBV3-1,TRBD1,.,TGTGCCAGCAGCCACGGACAGGGTAACGAGCAGTTCTTC,CASSHGQGNEQFF
TRBJ1-1,TRBV29-1,.,.,TGCAGCGTTGAGGCGGCTTTCGGGGTGAACACTGAAGCTTTCTTT,CSVEAAFGVNTEAFF
TRBJ2-7,TRBV5-1,.,.,TGCGCCAGCAGCAGGGGGAACCTCGAGTACGAGCAGTACTTC,CASSRGNLEYEQYF
TRBJ2-5,TRBV18,.,.,TGTGCCAGCTCACCACTGGGGGGATCCCAAGAGACCCAGTACTTC,CASSPLGGSQETQYF
TRBJ2-7,TRBV5-1,.,.,TGCGCCAGCAGCTTGCCGGGGGTCGACGAGCAGTACTTC,CASSLPGVDEQYF
TRBJ2-1,TRBV14,.,.,TGTGCCAGCAGCCGAGTCAGGACGAGCTCCTACAATGAGCAGTTCTTC,CASSRVRTSSYNEQFF
TRBJ2-3,TRBV7-2,TRBD2,.,TGTGCCAGCAGCTCCGATGGGACTAGCGGGAGGTCAGATACGCAGTATTTT,CASSSDGTSGRSDTQYF
TRBJ2-1,TRBV4-1,.,once,TGCGCCAGCAGCCTGCAGGACCTCCGACGGAATGAGCAGTTCTTC,CASSLQDLRRNEQFF
TRBJ2-1,TRBV11-3,.,.,TGTGCCAGCAGCTTAGTAGAGCGGGCTGAGCAGTTCTTC,CASSLVERAEQFF
TRBJ2-2,TRBV29-1,TRBD1,.,TGCAGCACTAGGACAGGGGCGCTGGGCGGGGAGCTGTTTTTT,CSTRTGALGGELFF
TRBJ2-7,TRBV2,.,.,TGTGCCAGCAGTAGTCGGACAGCAGCCTACGAGCAGTACTTC,CASSSRTAAYEQYF
TRBJ2-3,TRBV29-1,.,.,TGCAGCGTTGATAAGGGGGGTCTCACAGATACGCAGTATTTT,CSVDKGGLTDTQYF
TRBJ1-5,TRBV28,.,.,TGTGCCAGCAGCCTCCTGGCAGGCACCGATCAGCCCCAGCATTTT,CASSLLAGTDQPQHF
TRBJ1-2,TRBV7-3,TRBD1,once,TGTGCCAGCAGCTTAGCAGGGGGCCCCCTCACCTTC,CASSLAGGPLTF
TRBJ2-1,TRBV28,TRBD2,.,TGTGCCAGCAGTTTTCTAGCGGGAGGGTACAATGAGCAGTTCTTC,CASSFLAGGYNEQFF
TRBJ2-2,TRBV7-9,.,.,TGTGCCAGCAGGGAGGGGATATACACCGGGGAGCTGTTTTTT,CASREGIYTGELFF
TRBJ2-2,TRBV29-1,.,.,TGCAGCGTTGACCTGGGCTACACCGGGGAGCTGTTTTTT,CSVDLGYTGELFF
TRBJ2-3,TRBV9,TRBD2,once,TGTGCCAGCAGCGTAGGCGTAGCGGGGCCAGATACGCAGTATTTT,CASSVGVAGPDTQYF
TRBJ2-1,TRBV28,TRBD2,.,TGTGCCAGCAGGGCGGCTAGCGGGAGTCGCTACAATGAGCAGTTCTTC,CASRAASGSRYNEQFF
TRBJ1-2,TRBV9,.,once,TGTGCCAGCAGCGCCGTGGGAAGGGAGGGTGGCTACACCTTC,CASSAVGREGGYTF
TRBJ2-1,TRBV5-1,.,.,TGCGCCAGCAGCTTGGCCGCTTCGGGAGTGACTTACAATGAGCAGTTCTTC,CASSLAASGVTYNEQFF
TRBJ1-1,TRBV7-2,TRBD1,.,TGTGCCAGCAGCTTCATCAGGGGGCGGGAAAGGTTT,CASSFIRGRERF
TRBJ2-5,TRBV9,.,.,TGTGCCAGCAGCGGCGCACGGGTCGGGGAGACCCAGTACTTC,CASSGARVGETQYF
TRBJ1-5,TRBV24-1,.,.,TGTGCCACCAGTGATTCGACAGTCAATCAGCCCCAGCATTTT,CATSDSTVNQPQHF
TRBJ2-3,TRBV7-7,.,.,TGTGCTAGCAGCTTTAGCGGCAGCACAGATACGCAGTATTTT,CASSFSGSTDTQYF
TRBJ1-2,TRBV19,TRBD1,once,TGTGCCAGTAGTCAGGGGGCGAGCTATGGCTACACCTTC,CASSQGASYGYTF
TRBJ1-1,TRBV7-9,.,.,TGTGCCGGGAGACAAAACAGTTTGAACACTGAAGCTTTCTTT,CAGRQNSLNTEAFF
TRBJ1-4,TRBV2,.,.,TGTGCCAGCAGCACCGGGACAACTAATGAAAAACTGTTTTTT,CASSTGTTNEKLFF
TRBJ2-7,TRBV20-1,TRBD1,.,TGCAGTGCGGCAGCCGGGACAGGGTCCTACGAGCAGTACTTC,CSAAAGTGSYEQYF
TRBJ1-2,TRBV3-1,.,.,TGTGCCAGCAGCCAAGCCAGAAGGGAAGGCTACACCTTC,CASSQARREGYTF
TRBJ2-3,TRBV2,.,.,TGTGCCAGCAGTGTGGGGTGGGGGGCCACAGATACGCAGTATTTT,CASSVGWGATDTQYF
TRBJ1-1,TRBV20-1,.,.,TGCAGTGCTAGAGCTCGGGGAGGGGTTGGAGCTTTCTTT,CSARARGGVGAFF
TRBJ2-1,TRBV29-1,TRBD2,.,TGCAGCGTCCTACTAGCGGGAACGTACAATGAGCAGTTCTTC,CSVLLAGTYNEQFF
TRBJ2-7,TRBV3-1,.,.,TGTGCCAGCAGCCAAGTTGTAGCGGCCTCCTACGAGCAGTACTTC,CASSQVVAASYEQYF
TRBJ2-7,TRBV30,.,.,TGTGCCTGGAGTGCGAGGGGCTACGAGCAGTACTTC,CAWSARGYEQYF
TRBJ2-5,TRBV29-1,.,.,TGCAGCGTTGGTGACCCCCGAGGGACCCAGTACTTC,CSVGDPRGTQYF
TRBJ1-2,TRBV25-1,.,few,TGTGCCAGCAGTGAATTGGGCTATGGCTACACCTTC,CASSELGYGYTF
TRBJ1-1,TRBV20-1,.,.,TGCAGTGCTAGAGTGACAGCGGCCAACACTGAAGCTTTCTTT,CSARVTAANTEAFF
TRBJ1-2,TRBV5-1,TRBD1,.,TGCGCCAGCAGCTTGGGGGACAGACCTTACTATGGCTACACCTTC,CASSLGDRPYYGYTF
TRBJ2-5,TRBV7-3,.,.,TGTGCCAGCAGCTCCCAAGGGACGGGGGCCCAGTACTTC,CASSSQGTGAQYF
TRBJ2-7,TRBV27,.,.,TGTGCCAGCAGGGAACGCGGATCGGAGCAGTACTTC,CASRERGSEQYF
TRBJ2-1,TRBV6-2/TRBV6-3,.,once,TGTGCCAGCAGTTACTCGACCCCACTGGAGCAGTTCTTC,CASSYSTPLEQFF
TRBJ2-5,TRBV20-1,TRBD2,.,TGCAGTGCCCGGACTAGCGGGATCCGGCTGGAGACCCAGTACTTC,CSARTSGIRLETQYF
TRBJ2-5,TRBV3-1,TRBD1,.,TGTGCCAGCAGCCTCATCGACAGGGAAGAGACCCAGTACTTC,CASSLIDREETQYF
TRBJ2-7,TRBV29-1,TRBD1,.,TGCAGCGTTGAAGGGGGGACAGTCCCCAGCGAGCAGTACTTC,CSVEGGTVPSEQYF
TRBJ2-1,TRBV4-1,.,.,TGCGCCAGCAGCCAACACGGCTCCTGGGGACTCACCTACAATGAGCAGTTCTTC,CASSQHGSWGLTYNEQFF